This paragraph reports one TCR beta chain. Its target is not known. Trimming took 0 bases from V and 6 from J; bases not matched to a gene: 2. The CDR3 sequence is 14 residues long. Looked up from germline, CDR1 is LNHNV and CDR2 is YYDKDF (reference sequence). This sample was taken from a study of cytomegalovirus exposure and HLA in healthy donors. Notes on the study in general: Presence/absence analyses treated sequencing depth as roughly uniform across donors.

PCR involved 60 Vbeta and 13 Jbeta primers. Method: immunoSEQ multiplex PCR; TCRdb's copy keeps in-frame clones and lacks some. Of around 150,000 clones detected, approximately 72% appear once; the ten largest clones hold 2% to 2.5%. Source material: PBMCs. The chain combines TRBV15 with TRBJ1-5; 7 nucleotides match TRBD1. The source of this sequence is a female donor in good health and CMV-seronegative. The CDR3 protein is CATSRDQGGQPQHF. The CDR3 DNA reads as TGTGCCACCAGCAGAGATCAGGGGGGTCAGCCCCAGCATTTT.